This TCR beta chain stems from a study of glioma-infiltrating T cells. The study's findings and limits: CDR3 overlap between tissue and blood was very small. Above-expected tissue-blood divergence occurred in all gliomas, most in low-grade ones.

TCR alpha and beta CDR3 regions were amplified from RNA using iRepertoire nested multiplex PCR. Input was about 85-450 ng of tissue mRNA or PBMC total RNA. One entry per CDR3 protein, called by TCRdb with MiXCR from the multiplex PCR reads. Of fewer than 4,000 distinct CDR3 sequences listed, around 93% were seen once; the top ten hold about 25%. V was cut by 4 bases and J by 11 bases, with 11 bases left in between. The CDR3 length is 11 residues. Comments on this clonotype: Its target is not known. Being off target in a library aimed at alpha chains, this beta chain has a size of little meaning.

The receptor's source is a human donor with low-grade glioma or glioblastoma, undergoing nonglioma brain surgery, or in good health (not recorded which). Sequences were obtained from glioma tissue, nonneoplastic brain tissue, or PBMCs (not recorded which). This chain uses TRBV12-3 or TRBV12-4 with TRBJ1-1, with D possibly TRBD1 on 5 matching bases. CDR3 in DNA: TGTGCCAGCAGTTATAGGGGAGATGCTTTCTTT. It translates to CASSYRGDAFF.